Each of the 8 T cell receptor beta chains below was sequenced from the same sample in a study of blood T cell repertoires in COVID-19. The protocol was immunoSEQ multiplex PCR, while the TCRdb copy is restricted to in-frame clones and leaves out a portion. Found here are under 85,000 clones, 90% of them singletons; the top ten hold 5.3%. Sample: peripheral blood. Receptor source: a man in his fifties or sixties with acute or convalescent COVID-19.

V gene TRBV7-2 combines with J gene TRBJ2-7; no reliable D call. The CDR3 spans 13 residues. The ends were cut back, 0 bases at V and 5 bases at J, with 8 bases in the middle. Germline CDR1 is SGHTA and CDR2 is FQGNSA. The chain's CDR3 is CASSLAPNHEQYF. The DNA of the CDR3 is TGTGCCAGCAGCTTAGCCCCTAACCACGAGCAGTACTTC.

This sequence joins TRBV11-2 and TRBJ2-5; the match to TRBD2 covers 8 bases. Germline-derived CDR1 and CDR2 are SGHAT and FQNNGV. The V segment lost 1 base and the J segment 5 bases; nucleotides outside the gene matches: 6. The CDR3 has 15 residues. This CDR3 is CASSLAGGPRETQYF. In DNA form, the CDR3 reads TGTGCCAGCAGCTTAGCGGGAGGGCCTCGGGAGACCCAGTACTTC.

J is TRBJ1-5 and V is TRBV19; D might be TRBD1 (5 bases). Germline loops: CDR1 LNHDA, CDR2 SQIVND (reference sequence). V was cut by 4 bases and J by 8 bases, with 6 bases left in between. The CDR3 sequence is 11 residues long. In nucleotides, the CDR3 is TGTGCCAGTAGTACGGGGGAGCCCCAGCATTTT. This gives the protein CASSTGEPQHF. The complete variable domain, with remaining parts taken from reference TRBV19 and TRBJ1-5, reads DGGITQSPKYLFRKEGQNVTLSCEQNLNHDAMYWYRQDPGQGLRLIYYSQIVNDFQKGDIAEGYSVSREKKESFPLTVTSAQKNPTAFYLCASSTGEPQHFGDGTRLSIL.

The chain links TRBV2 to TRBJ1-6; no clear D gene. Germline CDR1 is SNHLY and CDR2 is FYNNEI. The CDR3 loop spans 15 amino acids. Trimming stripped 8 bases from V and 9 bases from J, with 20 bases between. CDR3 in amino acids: CASVSYGSGSSPLHF. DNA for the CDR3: TGTGCCAGCGTATCATATGGGAGTGGGAGTTCACCCCTCCACTTT. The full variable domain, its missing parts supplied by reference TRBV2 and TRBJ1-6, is EPEVTQTPSHQVTQMGQEVILRCVPISNHLYFYWYRQILGQKVEFLVSFYNNEISEKSEIFDDQFSVERPDGSNFTLKIRSTKLEDSAMYFCASVSYGSGSSPLHFGNGTRLTVT.

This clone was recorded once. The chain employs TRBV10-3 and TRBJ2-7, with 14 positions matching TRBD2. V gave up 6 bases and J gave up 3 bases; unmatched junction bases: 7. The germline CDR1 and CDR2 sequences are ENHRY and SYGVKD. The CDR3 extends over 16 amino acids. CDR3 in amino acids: CAIRAGTSGRLYEQYF. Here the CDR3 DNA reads TGTGCCATCAGAGCCGGGACTAGCGGGAGACTCTACGAGCAGTACTTC.

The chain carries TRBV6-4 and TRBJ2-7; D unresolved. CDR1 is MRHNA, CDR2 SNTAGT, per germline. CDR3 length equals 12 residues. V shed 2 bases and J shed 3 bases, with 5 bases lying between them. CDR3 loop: CASSDRVYEQYF. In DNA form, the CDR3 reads TGTGCCAGCAGTGACAGAGTCTACGAGCAGTACTTC.

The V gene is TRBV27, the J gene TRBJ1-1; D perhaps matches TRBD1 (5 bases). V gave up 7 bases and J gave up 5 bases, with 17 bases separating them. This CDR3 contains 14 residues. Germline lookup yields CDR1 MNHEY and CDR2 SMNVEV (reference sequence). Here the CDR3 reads CASKPGHRETEAFF. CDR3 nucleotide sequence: TGTGCCAGCAAACCTGGACACCGGGAGACTGAAGCTTTCTTT.

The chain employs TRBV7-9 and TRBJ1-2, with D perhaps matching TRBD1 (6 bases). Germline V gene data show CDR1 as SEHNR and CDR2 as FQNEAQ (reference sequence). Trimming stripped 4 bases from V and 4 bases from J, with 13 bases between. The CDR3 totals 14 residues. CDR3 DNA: TGTGCCAGCAGCTATTACAGGGAAGGCTATGGCTACACCTTC. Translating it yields CASSYYREGYGYTF.